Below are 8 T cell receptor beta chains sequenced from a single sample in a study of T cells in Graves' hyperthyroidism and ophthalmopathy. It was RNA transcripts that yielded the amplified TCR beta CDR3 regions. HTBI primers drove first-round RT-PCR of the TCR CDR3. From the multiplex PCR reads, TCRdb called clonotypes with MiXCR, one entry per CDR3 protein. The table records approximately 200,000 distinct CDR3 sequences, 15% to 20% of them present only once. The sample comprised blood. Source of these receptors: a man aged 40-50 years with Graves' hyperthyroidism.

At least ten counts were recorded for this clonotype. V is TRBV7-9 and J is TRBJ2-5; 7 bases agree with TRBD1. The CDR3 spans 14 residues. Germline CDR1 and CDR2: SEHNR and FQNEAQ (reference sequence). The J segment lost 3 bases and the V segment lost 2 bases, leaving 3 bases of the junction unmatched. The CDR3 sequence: CASSLYGTEETQYF. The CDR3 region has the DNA TGTGCCAGCAGCTTATACGGGACAGAAGAGACCCAGTACTTC.

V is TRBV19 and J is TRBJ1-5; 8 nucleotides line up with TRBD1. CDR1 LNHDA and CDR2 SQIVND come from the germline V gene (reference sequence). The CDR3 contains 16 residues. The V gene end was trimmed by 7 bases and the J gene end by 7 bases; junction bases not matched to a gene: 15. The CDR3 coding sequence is TGTGCCAGTAACCCGACAGGGGCGCCTTCGAGGCAGCCCCAGCATTTT. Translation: CASNPTGAPSRQPQHF. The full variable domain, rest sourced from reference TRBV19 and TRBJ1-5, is DGGITQSPKYLFRKEGQNVTLSCEQNLNHDAMYWYRQDPGQGLRLIYYSQIVNDFQKGDIAEGYSVSREKKESFPLTVTSAQKNPTAFYLCASNPTGAPSRQPQHFGDGTRLSIL.

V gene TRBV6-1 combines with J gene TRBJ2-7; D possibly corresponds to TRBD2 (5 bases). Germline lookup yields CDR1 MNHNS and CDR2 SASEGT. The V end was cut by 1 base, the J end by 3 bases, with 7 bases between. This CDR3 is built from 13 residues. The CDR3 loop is CASSEVGSYEQYF. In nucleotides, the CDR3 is TGTGCCAGCAGTGAAGTGGGGAGCTACGAGCAGTACTTC.

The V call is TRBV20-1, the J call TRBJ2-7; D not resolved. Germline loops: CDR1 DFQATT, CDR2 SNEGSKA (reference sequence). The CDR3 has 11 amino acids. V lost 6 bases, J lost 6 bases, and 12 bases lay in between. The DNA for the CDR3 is TGCAGTGCCCAGGCCGCATTCGAGCAGTACTTC. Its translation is CSAQAAFEQYF.

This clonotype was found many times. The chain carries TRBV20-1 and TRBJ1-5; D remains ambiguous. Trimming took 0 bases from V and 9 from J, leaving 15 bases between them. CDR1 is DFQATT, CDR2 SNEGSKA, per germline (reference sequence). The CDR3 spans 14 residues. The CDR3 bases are TGCAGTGCTAGAGATTTCCGGGTCAGTCGGCCCCAGCATTTT. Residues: CSARDFRVSRPQHF.

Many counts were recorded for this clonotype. CDR3 sequence reads: CASSLSGLANTEAFF. In DNA form, the CDR3 reads TGTGCCAGCAGTCTCTCAGGGTTGGCGAACACTGAAGCTTTCTTT. The chain is built from TRBV27 and TRBJ1-1, with a possible D match to TRBD1 (5 bases). Germline loops: CDR1 MNHEY, CDR2 SMNVEV (reference sequence). Trimming cost V 5 bases and J 1 base, with 14 bases left between them. The CDR3 has 15 residues.

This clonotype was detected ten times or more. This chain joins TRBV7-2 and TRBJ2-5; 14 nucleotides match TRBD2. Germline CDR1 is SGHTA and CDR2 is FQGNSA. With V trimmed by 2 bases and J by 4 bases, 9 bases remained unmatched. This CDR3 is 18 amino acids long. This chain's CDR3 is CASSLFPGLAGGRETQYF. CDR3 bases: TGTGCCAGCAGCTTATTCCCCGGACTAGCGGGGGGCAGAGAGACCCAGTACTTC. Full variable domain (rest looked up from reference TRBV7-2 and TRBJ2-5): GAGVSQSPSNKVTEKGKDVELRCDPISGHTALYWYRQSLGQGLEFLIYFQGNSAPDKSGLPSDRFSAERTGGSVSTLTIQRTQQEDSAVYLCASSLFPGLAGGRETQYFGPGTRLLVL.

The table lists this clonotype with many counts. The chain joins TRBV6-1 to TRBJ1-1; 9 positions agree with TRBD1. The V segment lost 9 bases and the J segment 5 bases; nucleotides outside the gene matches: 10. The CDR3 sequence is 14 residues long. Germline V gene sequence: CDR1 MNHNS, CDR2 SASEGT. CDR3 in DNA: TGTGCCAGTGAGTTTGGACAGGGGAGTACTGAAGCTTTCTTT. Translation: CASEFGQGSTEAFF.